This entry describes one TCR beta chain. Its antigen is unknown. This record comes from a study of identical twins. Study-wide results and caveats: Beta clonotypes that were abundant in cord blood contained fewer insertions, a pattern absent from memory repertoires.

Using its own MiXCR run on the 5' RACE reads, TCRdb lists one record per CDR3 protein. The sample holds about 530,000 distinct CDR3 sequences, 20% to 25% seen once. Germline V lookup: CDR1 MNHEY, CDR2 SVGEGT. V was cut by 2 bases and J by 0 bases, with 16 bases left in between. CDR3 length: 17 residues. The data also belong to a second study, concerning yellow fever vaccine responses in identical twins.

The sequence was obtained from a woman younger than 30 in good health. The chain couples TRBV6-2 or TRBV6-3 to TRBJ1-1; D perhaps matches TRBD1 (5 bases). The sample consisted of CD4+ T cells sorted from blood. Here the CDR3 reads CASSYGQQFNLNTEAFF. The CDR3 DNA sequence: TGTGCCAGCAGTTACGGACAACAATTTAATCTGAACACTGAAGCTTTCTTT.